The present TCR beta chain was sequenced within a study of metastatic and nonmetastatic thyroid tumors. V lost 7 bases, J lost 2 bases, and 9 bases lay in between. This CDR3 contains 12 residues. From germline, CDR1 is MGHDK and CDR2 SYGVNS. All patients were untreated before thyroid surgery. Ten or more counts support this clone. TCRdb reassembled clones from the PCR reads with MiXCR. Counted here are 24,000 or so clones, more than 10% occurring once; the ten biggest clones make up roughly 18%. This sequence originates from a female donor with papillary thyroid cancer or a benign thyroid nodule (not recorded which). Some clones in this sample may be carry-over from other donors' samples. This rearrangement joins TRBV25-1 to TRBJ2-7; tentative D call: TRBD1 (5 bases). The sequencing sample was made of blood. The CDR3 here is CASTKGTYEQYF. For the CDR3, the DNA is TGTGCCAGCACCAAGGGGACCTACGAGCAGTACTTC.